These 30 T cell receptor beta chains came from one sample sequenced in a study of OX40 agonist ivuxolimab in advanced cancers. Clones were read by immunoSEQ multiplex PCR, and TCRdb kept only the in-frame ones, dropping some. The table shows tens of thousands of clones, with approximately 90% occurring only once. The sample was CD4+ or CD8+ T cells sorted from blood, taken in a trial of the OX40 agonist ivuxolimab. The origin of the receptors is an adult with an advanced solid tumor such as melanoma, head and neck, liver or kidney cancer.

The rearrangement links TRBV10-1 to TRBJ2-5, with D perhaps TRBD1 (6 bases). Germline CDR1 reads WNHNN; CDR2 reads SYGVQD (reference sequence). The CDR3 runs to 15 residues. Trimming left V 3 bases short and J 2 bases short, with 13 bases between. The CDR3 DNA sequence: TGCGCCAGCAGTGAAGGGGGTCGGCAGCAAGAGACCCAGTACTTC. This gives the protein CASSEGGRQQETQYF.

This rearrangement joins TRBV30 to TRBJ2-5; TRBD1 agrees at 8 bases. Per germline, CDR1 GTSNPN and CDR2 SVGIG (reference sequence). With 4 bases clipped from V and 5 bases from J, the junction kept 6 bases outside the gene matches. The CDR3 covers 13 residues. CDR3: CAWNLQGAETQYF. The DNA of the CDR3 is TGTGCCTGGAATCTCCAGGGGGCTGAGACCCAGTACTTC.

The V gene is TRBV7-9, the J gene TRBJ2-3; possibly TRBD2 for D (5 bases). CDR1 is SEHNR, CDR2 FQNEAQ, per germline (reference sequence). Deletions cut 1 base from V and 10 bases from J, with 12 bases between. The CDR3 consists of 13 residues. CDR3 bases: TGTGCCAGCAGCTTAGGCGGTAGCGTGGCGCAGTATTTT. This sequence encodes CASSLGGSVAQYF.

The chain carries TRBV5-1 and TRBJ2-1; TRBD2 matches 9 bases. The CDR3 has 16 amino acids. Germline trimming cut 1 base from V and 8 bases from J; bases unmatched to any gene: 10. CDR1 is SGHRS and CDR2 is YFSETQ in the germline V gene. The CDR3 sequence: CASSLIGGRAVYEQFF. The DNA for the CDR3 is TGCGCCAGCAGCTTGATAGGCGGGAGGGCCGTCTATGAGCAGTTCTTC.

The DNA for the CDR3 is TGTGCCAGCGACCGCACAGATACGCAGTATTTT. It is translated as CASDRTDTQYF. This chain connects TRBV7-9 to TRBJ2-3; no reliable D call. Trimming cost V 8 bases and J 1 base, with 4 bases left between them. Germline V gene sequence: CDR1 SEHNR, CDR2 FQNEAQ (reference sequence). This CDR3 is 11 amino acids long.

This clone appeared a single time. V is TRBV6-1 and J is TRBJ1-2; D is unclear. The germline V and J ends were trimmed by 6 bases and 4 bases, with 18 bases remaining between them. The CDR3 contains 15 residues. Germline CDR1 MNHNS, CDR2 SASEGT. The CDR3 DNA is TGTGCCAGCAGGGACCGCCCCTTTAGCGGCTATGGCTACACCTTC. It codes for CASRDRPFSGYGYTF.

The V call is TRBV5-4, the J call TRBJ2-5; D is possibly TRBD1 or TRBD2 (5 bases each). V dropped 0 bases and J dropped 2 bases, with 14 bases sitting between them. The CDR3 spans 16 residues. In germline, CDR1 is SGHNT, CDR2 YYREEE (reference sequence). CDR3 bases: TGTGCCAGCAGCTTGGGGGGCCCACGGGAACAAGAGACCCAGTACTTC. Translating gives CASSLGGPREQETQYF.

This clone was counted a single time. Relative to the germline gene, one junction end is altered; a read error may explain this. This sequence joins TRBV5-1 and TRBJ1-4; TRBD1 might be the D (5 bases). The CDR3 consists of 13 residues. Germline lookup yields CDR1 SGHRS and CDR2 YFSETQ. In DNA, the CDR3 is TGCGCAAGCAGGGCCAGCGGAAATGAAAAACTGTTTTTT. This translates into CASRASGNEKLFF. Filled out from reference TRBV5-1 and TRBJ1-4, the complete variable domain reads KAGVTQTPRYLIKTRGQQVTLSCSPISGHRSVSWYQQTPGQGLQFLFEYFSETQRNKGNFPGRFSGRQFSNSRSEMNVSTLELGDSALYLCASRASGNEKLFFGSGTQLSVL.

The chain recombines TRBV27 with TRBJ2-7; D remains unclear. V lost 5 bases and J 2 bases, leaving 22 bases between the germline ends. Germline V gives CDR1 MNHEY, CDR2 SMNVEV (reference sequence). The CDR3 sequence is 17 residues long. In DNA, the CDR3 is TGTGCCAGCAGTCTAATAGAAGCCCCATTGGGAACCTACGAGCAGTACTTC. As protein: CASSLIEAPLGTYEQYF.

The rearrangement links TRBV6-5 to TRBJ1-4; D unresolved. Germline CDR1 is MNHEY and CDR2 is SVGAGI. V was clipped by 6 bases and J by 5 bases, with 7 bases between them. The CDR3 is 12 amino acids. The DNA of the CDR3 is TGTGCCAGCAGCGTAGACAATGAAAAACTGTTTTTT. This translates into CASSVDNEKLFF.

The chain links TRBV20-1 to TRBJ1-1; D is unresolved. V was pared by 6 bases and J by 0 bases, with 5 bases between. This CDR3 has 11 amino acids. CDR1 is DFQATT, CDR2 SNEGSKA, per germline (reference sequence). The CDR3 protein is CSAYMNTEAFF. CDR3 bases: TGCAGTGCCTACATGAACACTGAAGCTTTCTTT.

V and J are TRBV5-1 and TRBJ1-4; D possibly corresponds to TRBD1 (5 bases). Trimming removed 1 base at V and 4 bases at J, with 8 bases between. The CDR3 has 14 residues. The germline CDR1 and CDR2 sequences are SGHRS and YFSETQ. For the CDR3, the DNA is TGCGCCAGCAGCTTGCAGGGTTATAATGAAAAACTGTTTTTT. Amino acid sequence: CASSLQGYNEKLFF. Combining the CDR3 with reference TRBV5-1 and TRBJ1-4 gives the whole variable domain KAGVTQTPRYLIKTRGQQVTLSCSPISGHRSVSWYQQTPGQGLQFLFEYFSETQRNKGNFPGRFSGRQFSNSRSEMNVSTLELGDSALYLCASSLQGYNEKLFFGSGTQLSVL.

This clone was counted a single time. The rearrangement links TRBV19 to TRBJ2-2; D is undetermined. V was pared by 6 bases and J by 1 base, with 6 bases between. Germline V gives CDR1 LNHDA, CDR2 SQIVND (reference sequence). The CDR3 contains 13 residues. CDR3 DNA: TGTGCCAGTAGCCGTATGAACACCGGGGAGCTGTTTTTT. Translation: CASSRMNTGELFF.

The chain joins TRBV21-1 to TRBJ2-2; the table's TRBD2 call for D was not verified on the DNA. TRBV21-1 is deemed a pseudogene. The CDR3 has 16 residues. This CDR3 is CASSKWTSGVTGELFF. The CDR3 coding sequence is TGTGCCAGCAGCAAATGGACTAGCGGGGTTACCGGGGAGCTGTTTTTT.

This chain uses TRBV19 with TRBJ2-1; D might be TRBD1 (5 bases). CDR1 LNHDA and CDR2 SQIVND come from the germline V gene (reference sequence). The CDR3 has 15 amino acids. Trimming shortened V by 5 bases and J by 7 bases, and 18 bases separated the two germline ends. Here the CDR3 DNA reads TGTGCCAGTAGTGAACAGGTTACCCGTGCGAATGAGCAGTTCTTC. Translation: CASSEQVTRANEQFF.

The V and J genes are TRBV29-1 and TRBJ2-7; D is possibly TRBD1 or TRBD2 (5 bases each). The CDR3 is 13 amino acids. V was trimmed by 4 bases and J by 4 bases, leaving 14 bases between them. Germline V gene lookup returns CDR1 SQVTM and CDR2 ANQGSEA. CDR3 region: CSVVGQGVYEQYF. CDR3 DNA sequence: TGCAGCGTTGTAGGCCAGGGAGTTTACGAGCAGTACTTC.

V gene TRBV7-9 combines with J gene TRBJ2-1; TRBD2 matches 10 bases. J lost 2 bases, V lost 5 bases, and 3 bases had no gene match. Germline CDR1 and CDR2: SEHNR and FQNEAQ (reference sequence). The CDR3 consists of 15 residues. The CDR3 sequence is CASSLSGRAYNEQFF. The DNA of the CDR3 is TGTGCCAGCAGCCTAAGCGGGAGGGCCTACAATGAGCAGTTCTTC.

This clone was seen once. V is TRBV11-2 and J is TRBJ2-7, with 11 bases aligning to TRBD1. The length of the CDR3 is 14 residues. Trimming removed 5 bases from V and 6 bases from J; junction bases left unmatched: 6. Germline V lookup: CDR1 SGHAT, CDR2 FQNNGV. The CDR3 DNA reads as TGTGCCAGCAGCCCAAGGACAGGGGGCGTCGAGCAGTACTTC. It codes for CASSPRTGGVEQYF.

J is TRBJ2-1 and V is TRBV6-1; 7 nucleotides match TRBD2. The CDR3 runs 16 residues. CDR1 is MNHNS, CDR2 SASEGT, per germline. J gave up 3 bases and V 2 bases, and 7 bases lay outside the gene matches. CDR3 loop: CASSEMAAGVYNEQFF. In DNA, the CDR3 is TGTGCCAGCAGTGAAATGGCGGCGGGAGTCTACAATGAGCAGTTCTTC.

The chain has TRBV27 and TRBJ2-4; TRBD1 or TRBD2 may be the D gene (5 bases each). Germline values: CDR1 MNHEY, CDR2 SMNVEV (reference sequence). Trimming took 2 bases from V and 1 from J, leaving 9 bases between them. The CDR3 consists of 15 residues. This CDR3 is CASSLRWGAKNIQYF. DNA of the CDR3: TGTGCCAGCAGTTTACGGTGGGGGGCCAAAAACATTCAGTACTTC.

The chain uses TRBV2 and TRBJ1-2, with 7 nucleotides matching TRBD1. Germline lookup yields CDR1 SNHLY and CDR2 FYNNEI. The junction had 8 bases not matched to a gene; V was cut back by 6 bases and J by 4 bases. The CDR3 is 14 residues long. The CDR3, as DNA: TGTGCCAGCAGCGCGACAGGGATTGGCTATGGCTACACCTTC. Amino acids: CASSATGIGYGYTF.

The rearrangement joins TRBV18 to TRBJ2-3; a weak D match, TRBD1 (5 bases). The CDR3 sequence is 15 residues long. V lost 2 bases, J lost 1 base, and 10 bases lay in between. CDR1 and CDR2 (germline): KGHSH, LQKENI. CDR3 bases: TGTGCCAGCTCACCAGGCAGGGCTGGCACAGATACGCAGTATTTT. Translating it yields CASSPGRAGTDTQYF.

The chain carries TRBV13 and TRBJ2-7; D call uncertain. Germline loops: CDR1 PRHDT, CDR2 FYEKMQ (reference sequence). This CDR3 region has 14 residues. V was pared by 0 bases and J by 2 bases, with 8 bases between. CDR3 nucleotide sequence: TGTGCCAGCAGCTTAGGTGTAATCCCCTACGAGCAGTACTTC. It specifies CASSLGVIPYEQYF. The full variable domain, in which reference TRBV13 and TRBJ2-7 provide the parts outside the CDR3, is AAGVIQSPRHLIKEKRETATLKCYPIPRHDTVYWYQQGPGQDPQFLISFYEKMQSDKGSIPDRFSAQQFSDYHSELNMSSLELGDSALYFCASSLGVIPYEQYFGPGTRLTVT.

The chain combines TRBV11-3 with TRBJ2-1; D not resolved. CDR3 size: 13 residues. CDR1 and CDR2 (germline): SGHNT, YENEEA. Trimming removed 1 base at V and 2 bases at J, with 3 bases between. The CDR3 bases are TGTGCCAGCAGCTTAGGCCCCTACAATGAGCAGTTCTTC. As protein: CASSLGPYNEQFF.

V and J are TRBV18 and TRBJ2-3; 12 nucleotides line up with TRBD2. In germline, CDR1 is KGHSH, CDR2 LQKENI. V shed 5 bases, J shed 2 bases, and the junction held 2 bases outside the gene matches. The CDR3 has 15 residues. CDR3 region: CASSGLAGFTDTQYF. The DNA for the CDR3 is TGTGCCAGCTCAGGACTAGCGGGATTCACAGATACGCAGTATTTT. Using reference TRBV18 and TRBJ2-3 for the parts outside the CDR3, the full variable domain is NAGVMQNPRHLVRRRGQEARLRCSPMKGHSHVYWYRQLPEEGLKFMVYLQKENIIDESGMPKERFSAEFPKEGPSILRIQQVVRGDSAAYFCASSGLAGFTDTQYFGPGTRLTVL.

The gene calls are TRBV19 and TRBJ1-2; D might be TRBD1 (6 bases). The CDR3 runs to 12 residues. V shed 6 bases and J shed 8 bases, with 13 bases lying between them. Germline CDR1 LNHDA, CDR2 SQIVND (reference sequence). The CDR3 spells CASRLSGVGYTF. CDR3 sequence (DNA): TGTGCCAGTAGGCTATCAGGGGTAGGCTACACCTTC.

The chain recombines TRBV4-1 with TRBJ1-4; maybe TRBD1 (5 bases). V lost 2 bases to trimming and J lost 3 bases, with 10 bases between them. Germline CDR1 is MGHRA and CDR2 is YSYEKL. The length of the CDR3 is 15 residues. CDR3 sequence (DNA): TGCGCCAGCAGCCAATTGGGGCTTTCTAATGAAAAACTGTTTTTT. Protein: CASSQLGLSNEKLFF.

The chain employs TRBV19 and TRBJ2-2; the match to TRBD2 covers 12 bases. Germline-derived CDR1 and CDR2 are LNHDA and SQIVND (reference sequence). The V and J ends lost 4 bases and 4 bases, in that order; junction bases with no gene match: 7. The CDR3 contains 17 residues. The CDR3 sequence: CASSTRLAGDFTGELFF. CDR3 coding DNA: TGTGCCAGTAGTACCCGACTAGCGGGAGATTTCACCGGGGAGCTGTTTTTT. Filled out from reference TRBV19 and TRBJ2-2, the complete variable domain reads DGGITQSPKYLFRKEGQNVTLSCEQNLNHDAMYWYRQDPGQGLRLIYYSQIVNDFQKGDIAEGYSVSREKKESFPLTVTSAQKNPTAFYLCASSTRLAGDFTGELFFGEGSRLTVL.

The rearrangement joins TRBV5-1 to TRBJ2-1; maybe TRBD1 (5 bases). The V gene lost 2 bases and the J gene lost 6 bases, with 15 bases spanning the gap. Germline V gene sequence: CDR1 SGHRS, CDR2 YFSETQ. CDR3 length: 15 amino acids. CDR3: CASSFTTRRGNEQFF. The DNA for the CDR3 is TGCGCCAGCAGCTTTACTACCAGAAGGGGCAATGAGCAGTTCTTC. Filled out from reference TRBV5-1 and TRBJ2-1, the complete variable domain reads KAGVTQTPRYLIKTRGQQVTLSCSPISGHRSVSWYQQTPGQGLQFLFEYFSETQRNKGNFPGRFSGRQFSNSRSEMNVSTLELGDSALYLCASSFTTRRGNEQFFGPGTRLTVL.

This clone has only a few counts. The chain couples TRBV9 to TRBJ1-5; D is ambiguous. This CDR3 is built from 14 residues. Germline assignment: CDR1 SGDLS and CDR2 YYNGEE. V shed 0 bases and J shed 2 bases, with 6 bases lying between them. The CDR3 sequence: CASSVADGNQPQHF. The CDR3 region has the DNA TGTGCCAGCAGCGTAGCCGACGGCAATCAGCCCCAGCATTTT.